This T cell receptor (beta chain) was recorded in a study of OX40 agonist ivuxolimab in advanced cancers. The study, taken as a whole, reports: Still undetermined is the antigen specificity of the expanded peripheral T cells.

The method was immunoSEQ multiplex PCR; TCRdb's version includes in-frame clones alone and lacks a portion of them. The sample contains tens of thousands of clones, around 77% of which appear only once. Trimming cost V 8 bases and J 3 bases; bases outside gene matches: 14. Germline values: CDR1 LNHNV, CDR2 YYDKDF (reference sequence). This CDR3 has 17 amino acids. This clone has just a few counts. Its antigen is not known. The sequencing used CD4+ or CD8+ T cells sorted from blood, collected in a trial of the OX40 agonist ivuxolimab. The chain carries TRBV15 and TRBJ2-1, with 9 positions matching TRBD2. This TCR came from an adult with an advanced solid tumor such as melanoma, head and neck, liver or kidney cancer. The CDR3: CATQASLAGPYYNEQFF. The CDR3 DNA sequence: TGTGCCACCCAAGCCTCTCTAGCGGGACCTTACTACAATGAGCAGTTCTTC.